This T cell receptor (beta chain) was observed in a study of Graves' ophthalmopathy and Graves' hyperthyroidism (dated by TCRdb to the late 2010s). As for the study more broadly: Peripheral blood was collected at initial diagnosis, before any treatment. The study used signatures of the TCR beta repertoire to tell Graves' ophthalmopathy apart from Graves' hyperthyroidism and to predict which patients would progress to ophthalmopathy. In total, approximately 130 blood samples were TCR-sequenced: 43 ophthalmopathy, some 75 hyperthyroidism and some 17 hyperthyroidism-to-ophthalmopathy patients. To explore V-J signatures that separate ophthalmopathy from hyperthyroidism, a discovery set of about a hundred patients was enrolled, consisting of under 50 with ophthalmopathy and around 57 with stable hyperthyroidism. An independent validation cohort comprised around 19 hyperthyroidism patients and 15 to 17 patients who later progressed from hyperthyroidism to ophthalmopathy. In over 5 hyperthyroidism patients, the T-cell repertoire of thyroid tissue was compared with the T-cell repertoire of blood. Following sample collection, hyperthyroidism patients were given methimazole at a starting dose of 30 mg daily, and ophthalmopathy patients were given high-dose intravenous methylprednisolone. The paper as a whole reports these results and caveats: No statistical method was used to predetermine the sample size, and group allocation was not hidden from the investigators. In cross-validation, the 13-signature model distinguished ophthalmopathy from stable hyperthyroidism with just over 85% sensitivity and 81.08% specificity, while in the test set the corresponding values were approximately 80% and 75%. In validation, the model predicted ophthalmopathy progression with more than 70% sensitivity and less than 80% specificity; 12 predicted patients were CT-confirmed with GO in a median of approximately 6.5 months. Most of the expanded thyroid clonotypes with a frequency above 0.001 were also detected in blood, and it was suggested that the thyroid immune response may be reflected by blood repertoires.

For CDR1 and CDR2, the germline V gene lists SGHRS and YFSETQ. Cut back by 3 bases and 7 bases, the V and J ends lie 19 bases apart. There are 15 amino acids in the CDR3, from cysteine to phenylalanine inclusive. Only the CDR3 DNA is retained, 45 bases long and in frame from the first base. TCR beta CDR3 regions were amplified from RNA transcripts for repertoire sequencing. HTBI primers and the Qiagen OneStep RT-PCR kit were used in a first-round RT-PCR, which was followed by a second-round multiplex PCR, size selection and purification. Libraries were sequenced paired-end with 100 bp reads on an Illumina HiSeq2000. The paper's data handling went like this. Reads were processed with SOAPnuke, discarding reads with adapters, uncalled bases, mean Phred below 15, or no exact constant-primer or identifier match. COPE v1.2.5 was used to merge the high-quality paired reads. Each unique nucleotide sequence was defined as a clonotype, and clonotypes were aligned to IMGT TRB V, D and J references with MiTCR v1.1. The analysis was limited to V-J combinations with a frequency above 0.0001, which together covered 99.2% of the repertoires. A TCR clonal expansion and chaos score per V-J combination was defined as the ratio of F50 clonal expansion to chaos observed in the TCRdist matrix. Features were reduced by Welch's t-statistics and random forest to approximately 13 V-J combinations, which fed a naive Bayes classifier. Thyroid-blood repertoire similarity was quantified with the Morisita-Horn index. TCRdb handled the public reads itself, with Q25 trimming in fastp and clone calling in MiXCR, and kept productive beta chains. Under each unique CDR3 protein, matching rows form one entry showing the most common genes and DNA. The V and J calls and clone size are TCRdb's, not the authors'. The sample table holds 340,000 or so distinct CDR3 sequences, of which 17% were seen once. The ten largest clones add up to 9% to 15% of the sample.

Ophthalmopathy patients had moderately to severely active disease, Clinical Activity Score of at least 3, NOSPECS grade of at least 4, and disease duration under 3 months. Anyone with other autoimmune diseases, uncontrolled infections, pregnancy or lactation was excluded from the study. Clinical symptoms, serum thyroxine, TRAb, thyroid ultrasound and orbital computed tomography were used for diagnosis. Ficoll-Paque density gradient centrifugation was used to isolate PBMCs from about 9.4 ml of fresh peripheral blood. Total RNA was extracted with Trizol reagent and quality-checked on an Agilent 2100 Bioanalyzer. Points on this clonotype: Its antigen is currently not known. No much larger clone exists at a distance of one base, and base qualities are not known.

The TCR sequence derives from an adult man with Graves' ophthalmopathy. Sequenced material: peripheral blood. This chain joins TRBV5-1 to TRBJ1-2, with TRBD1 as a weak D call on 5 bases. The bases read TGCGCCAGCAGCTCTGACGGGACCACTTCTATTGGCTACACCTTC. It translates to CASSSDGTTSIGYTF.